These T cell receptor beta chains were read from a single sample in a study of metastatic and nonmetastatic thyroid tumors. TCRdb re-called the PCR reads through MiXCR. The sample has fewer than 4,500 clones, roughly 21% seen once. Sequenced: tumor tissue. The receptors derive from a male donor with papillary thyroid cancer or a benign thyroid nodule (not recorded which). Some clones in this sample may be carry-over from other donors' samples. Each CDR3 is given with its conserved first and last residue. A D gene is named only where the DNA matches it firmly. Some rows have no size entry. The others give once, few or many, or a class for an expanded clone.

DNA: TGCAGTGCAACCAGTGGGAGGTATTCCTTCGTCGAGCAGTACTTC
CDR3: CSATSGRYSFVEQYF
V: TRBV20-1
size: NA
J: TRBJ2-7
D: NA

DNA: TGTGCCAGCAGCGCCGGACAGGACACTGAAGCTTTCTTT
CDR3: CASSAGQDTEAFF
V: TRBV9
size: NA
J: TRBJ1-1
D: TRBD1

DNA: TGTGCCAGCAGTGGACGGGACAGGATCACCGGGGAGCTGTTTTTT
CDR3: CASSGRDRITGELFF
V: TRBV6-1
size: NA
J: TRBJ2-2
D: TRBD1

DNA: TGTGCCATCAGGAACGACAGGGGGCGCGCTAGCGGGGGGTACAATGAGCAGTTCTTC
CDR3: CAIRNDRGRASGGYNEQFF
V: TRBV10-3
size: medium-sized
J: TRBJ2-1
D: NA

DNA: TGTGCCTGGAGTCAAAATAGCAATCAGCCCCAGCATTTT
CDR3: CAWSQNSNQPQHF
V: TRBV30
size: NA
J: TRBJ1-5
D: NA

DNA: TGTGCCAGCAGCTTAGCCCACGCGGATACGCAGTATTTT
CDR3: CASSLAHADTQYF
V: TRBV11-1
size: NA
J: TRBJ2-3
D: NA

DNA: TGCAGTGCATCCGGGACAGGGAGGTCCTACGAGCAGTACTTC
CDR3: CSASGTGRSYEQYF
V: TRBV20-1
size: NA
J: TRBJ2-7
D: TRBD1

DNA: TGCGCCAGCAGCCTTGTCGGGACAGAGAACACCGGGGAGCTGTTTTTT
CDR3: CASSLVGTENTGELFF
V: TRBV5-1
size: once
J: TRBJ2-2
D: TRBD1

DNA: TGTGCCAGCAGCTCTAAGACCCGCACAGATACGCAGTATTTT
CDR3: CASSSKTRTDTQYF
V: TRBV7-9
size: medium-sized
J: TRBJ2-3
D: NA

DNA: TGTGCCAGCAGGCCGGGACAGAGCTACGAGCAGTACTTC
CDR3: CASRPGQSYEQYF
V: TRBV6-1
size: NA
J: TRBJ2-7
D: TRBD1

DNA: TGTGCCAGCACCCTAGATGGCTGGGACAACGGGGAGCTGTGTTTT
CDR3: CASTLDGWDNGELCF
V: TRBV6-1
size: NA
J: TRBJ2-2
D: NA

DNA: TGTGCCAGTAGTCCGTTCGATGGGCAGGGGGAGACTGAAGCTTTCTTT
CDR3: CASSPFDGQGETEAFF
V: TRBV19
size: NA
J: TRBJ1-1
D: TRBD1

DNA: TGTGCCAGCATTGCGGACAGCCTCTCTAACTATGGCTACACCTTC
CDR3: CASIADSLSNYGYTF
V: TRBV28
size: NA
J: TRBJ1-2
D: NA

DNA: TGTGCCAGTAGGGTAGACAGGGTCACTGAAGCTTTCTTT
CDR3: CASRVDRVTEAFF
V: TRBV19
size: NA
J: TRBJ1-1
D: TRBD1

DNA: TGTGCCAGTAGCCGGGCCCTCTTGGGAGATTCACCCCTCCACTTT
CDR3: CASSRALLGDSPLHF
V: TRBV19
size: NA
J: TRBJ1-6
D: NA

DNA: TGCGCCAGCAGTGAGTCGGAGGCGGGAGGTCCCCATGAGCAGTTCTTC
CDR3: CASSESEAGGPHEQFF
V: TRBV10-1
size: few
J: TRBJ2-1
D: TRBD2

DNA: TGTGCCAGCAGCTTCTTTCTTCGGTGCGAGCAGTACTTC
CDR3: CASSFFLRCEQYF
V: TRBV7-2
size: once
J: TRBJ2-7
D: NA

DNA: TGTGCCAGCAGTGACGGCCTCTGGCATGGCTACACCTTC
CDR3: CASSDGLWHGYTF
V: TRBV6-4
size: NA
J: TRBJ1-2
D: NA

DNA: TGTGCCAGCCGGGGCACGATTAATTCACCCCTCCACTTT
CDR3: CASRGTINSPLHF
V: TRBV2
size: few
J: TRBJ1-6
D: NA

DNA: TGTGCCAGCAGCCAGAAGCGGGGGGGCGATGAGACCCAGTACTTC
CDR3: CASSQKRGGDETQYF
V: TRBV13
size: NA
J: TRBJ2-5
D: TRBD2

DNA: TGTGCCAGCAGCATAACGGGACAACTAATAAACACTGAAGCTTTCTTT
CDR3: CASSITGQLINTEAFF
V: TRBV28
size: many
J: TRBJ1-1
D: NA

DNA: TGTGCCAGCAGTTTAACAGGGTTGGACAATGAGCAGTTCTTC
CDR3: CASSLTGLDNEQFF
V: TRBV12-3/TRBV12-4
size: NA
J: TRBJ2-1
D: NA

DNA: TGTGCCAGCAGTTATTCAGGGTCTCATAGAGGCTACACCTTC
CDR3: CASSYSGSHRGYTF
V: TRBV6-2/TRBV6-3
size: NA
J: TRBJ1-2
D: NA

DNA: TGTGCCAGCAGCAGGACTAGAGGATCCTACAATGAGCAGTTCTTC
CDR3: CASSRTRGSYNEQFF
V: TRBV11-2
size: NA
J: TRBJ2-1
D: TRBD2

DNA: TGTGCCAGCAGTTGGGGACTAGCGGGACCCACCCTATCCTACGAGCAGTACTTC
CDR3: CASSWGLAGPTLSYEQYF
V: TRBV28
size: NA
J: TRBJ2-7
D: TRBD2

DNA: TGTGCCAGCAGCCAAGATCTCGGACTCTCTGGAAACACCATATATTTT
CDR3: CASSQDLGLSGNTIYF
V: TRBV4-2
size: many
J: TRBJ1-3
D: NA

DNA: TGCGCCAGCAGCCAGACCCCGAGCCACCCCCCGGGGAAACTGTTTTTT
CDR3: CASSQTPSHPPGKLFF
V: TRBV4-1
size: medium-sized
J: TRBJ1-4
D: NA

DNA: TGTGCCAGCAGGATGCGGGTGGACTCTGGAAACACCATATATTTT
CDR3: CASRMRVDSGNTIYF
V: TRBV6-1
size: NA
J: TRBJ1-3
D: NA

DNA: TGTGCCAGCATTCCAGGACTAGCGGGAAGCTACGAGCAGTACTTC
CDR3: CASIPGLAGSYEQYF
V: TRBV6-2/TRBV6-3
size: large
J: TRBJ2-7
D: TRBD2

DNA: TGTGCCACCAGTCCCCTGGGCCACACAGATACGCAGTATTTT
CDR3: CATSPLGHTDTQYF
V: TRBV24-1
size: few
J: TRBJ2-3
D: NA

DNA: TGTGCCAGCAGCCCCGGGACTAGCGGGAGTTTCACAGATACGCAGTATTTT
CDR3: CASSPGTSGSFTDTQYF
V: TRBV7-2
size: many
J: TRBJ2-3
D: TRBD2

DNA: TGTGCCAGTAGTGCACAGGGGGCTGGGGCCAACGTCCTGACTTTC
CDR3: CASSAQGAGANVLTF
V: TRBV19
size: medium-sized
J: TRBJ2-6
D: TRBD1

DNA: TGCGCCTCCACGACAGGGGCCAACGAGCAGTACTTC
CDR3: CASTTGANEQYF
V: TRBV10-2
size: NA
J: TRBJ2-7
D: TRBD1

DNA: TGTGCCAGCAGCCGGCTAAGCGCCCAGGGAGGCTACACCTTC
CDR3: CASSRLSAQGGYTF
V: TRBV6-1
size: few
J: TRBJ1-2
D: NA

DNA: TGTGCCAGTACCCGGGTAGCGGGGAACAATGAGCAGTTCTTC
CDR3: CASTRVAGNNEQFF
V: TRBV19
size: medium-sized
J: TRBJ2-1
D: TRBD2

DNA: TGCAGTGCTAGAAGGTGGAGACAGGGAGTTGGAACTGAAGCTTTCTTT
CDR3: CSARRWRQGVGTEAFF
V: TRBV20-1
size: medium-sized
J: TRBJ1-1
D: TRBD1